This T cell receptor (beta chain) was identified during a study of tumor-infiltrating lymphocytes in localized non-small cell lung cancer. Study details: Patients included smokers and never-smokers with various histologies, some sampled after neoadjuvant chemotherapy. Study findings and constraints: Not all patients were TCR sequenced, owing to tissue quantity.

About this clone itself: Its antigen is not identified.

Per the germline V gene, CDR1 is SGDLS and CDR2 is YYNGEE. Germline trimming cut 4 bases from V and 1 base from J; bases unmatched to any gene: 11. The CDR3 is 17 residues long. Here immunoSEQ multiplex PCR was the method, and the copy in TCRdb shows in-frame clones only, minus some. The table shows under 3,000 clones, with approximately 60% occurring only once. The TCR was taken from a human donor with non-small cell lung cancer. The gene calls are TRBV9 and TRBJ2-1, with 7 bases identical to TRBD2. The sample comprised uninvolved lung tissue not adjacent to the tumor. In DNA, the CDR3 is TGTGCCAGCAGCCTCGGCGTTAGCGGGTTGTCCTACAATGAGCAGTTCTTC. It encodes CASSLGVSGLSYNEQFF. The variable domain in full, with the rest retrieved from reference TRBV9 and TRBJ2-1, is DSGVTQTPKHLITATGQRVTLRCSPRSGDLSVYWYQQSLDQGLQFLIQYYNGEERAKGNILERFSAQQFPDLHSELNLSSLELGDSALYFCASSLGVSGLSYNEQFFGPGTRLTVL.